This paragraph reports one TCR beta chain. The data belong to a study of Ad26.COV2.S vaccination and SARS-CoV-2 variants. V lost 1 base to trimming and J lost 9 bases, with 10 bases between them. The CDR3 runs to 13 residues. This table comes from immunoSEQ multiplex PCR, and its TCRdb copy is limited to in-frame clones, with some not included. The sample yields about 180,000 clones, 70% to 90% seen once. This specimen consisted of peripheral blood, obtained after recovery from COVID-19. The TCR sequence derives from a human donor who had recovered from COVID-19. V gene TRBV12-3 or TRBV12-4 combines with J gene TRBJ2-4; D not certain. The CDR3 region has the DNA TGTGCCAGCAGTTTAGGATGGGTGTCCATTCAGTACTTC. Its translation is CASSLGWVSIQYF.